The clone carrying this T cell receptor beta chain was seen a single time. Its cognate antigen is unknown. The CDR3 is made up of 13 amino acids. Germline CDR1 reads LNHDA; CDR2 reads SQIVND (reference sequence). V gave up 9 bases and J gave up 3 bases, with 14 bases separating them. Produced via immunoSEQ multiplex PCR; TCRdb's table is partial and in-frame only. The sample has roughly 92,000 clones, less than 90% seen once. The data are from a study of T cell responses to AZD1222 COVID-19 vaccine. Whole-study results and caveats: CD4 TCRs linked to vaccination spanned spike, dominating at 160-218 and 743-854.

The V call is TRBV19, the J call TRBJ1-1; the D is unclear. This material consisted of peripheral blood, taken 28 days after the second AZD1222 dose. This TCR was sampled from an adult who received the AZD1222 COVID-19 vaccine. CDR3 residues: CASSVRWDTEAFF. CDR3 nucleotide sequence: TGTGCCAGCTCGGTCAGATGGGACACTGAAGCTTTCTTT. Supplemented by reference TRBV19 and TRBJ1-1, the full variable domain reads DGGITQSPKYLFRKEGQNVTLSCEQNLNHDAMYWYRQDPGQGLRLIYYSQIVNDFQKGDIAEGYSVSREKKESFPLTVTSAQKNPTAFYLCASSVRWDTEAFFGQGTRLTVV.